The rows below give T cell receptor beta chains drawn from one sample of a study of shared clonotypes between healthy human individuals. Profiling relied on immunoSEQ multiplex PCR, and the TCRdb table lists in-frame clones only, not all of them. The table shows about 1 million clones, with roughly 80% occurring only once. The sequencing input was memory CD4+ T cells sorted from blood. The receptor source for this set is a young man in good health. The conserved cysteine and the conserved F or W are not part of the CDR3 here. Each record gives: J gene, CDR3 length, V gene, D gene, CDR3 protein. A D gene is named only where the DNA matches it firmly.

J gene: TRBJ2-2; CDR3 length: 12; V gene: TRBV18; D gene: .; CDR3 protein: ASSGTMNTGELF
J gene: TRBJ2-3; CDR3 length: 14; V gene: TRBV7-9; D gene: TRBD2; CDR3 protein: ASSIRLAGGTDTQY
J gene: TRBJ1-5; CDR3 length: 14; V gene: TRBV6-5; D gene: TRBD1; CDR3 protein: ASSSLGQGINQPQH
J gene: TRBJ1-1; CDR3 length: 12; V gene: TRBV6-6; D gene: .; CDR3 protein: ASSQRQLNTEAF
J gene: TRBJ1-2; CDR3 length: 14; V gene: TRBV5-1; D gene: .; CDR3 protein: ASSLNLQASNYGYT
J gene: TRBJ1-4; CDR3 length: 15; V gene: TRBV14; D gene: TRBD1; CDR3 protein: ASSQEIRGQGDEKLF
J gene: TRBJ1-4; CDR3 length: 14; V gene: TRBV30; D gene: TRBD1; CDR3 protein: AWSAPGQGPNEKLF
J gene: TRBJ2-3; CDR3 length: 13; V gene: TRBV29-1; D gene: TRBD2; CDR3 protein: SSKSGSTGTDTQY
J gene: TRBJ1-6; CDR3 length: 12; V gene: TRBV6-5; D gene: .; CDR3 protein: ASTRDPYNSPLH
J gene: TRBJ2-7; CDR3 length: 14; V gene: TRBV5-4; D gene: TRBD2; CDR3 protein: ASSLAGTSALYEQY
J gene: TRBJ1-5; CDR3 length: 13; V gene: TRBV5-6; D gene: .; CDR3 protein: ASSLAGNGNQPQH
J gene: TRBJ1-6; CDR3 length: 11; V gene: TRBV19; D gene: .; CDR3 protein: ASSISAHSPLH
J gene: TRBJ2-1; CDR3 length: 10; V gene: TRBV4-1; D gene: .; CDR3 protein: ASSSRGNEQF
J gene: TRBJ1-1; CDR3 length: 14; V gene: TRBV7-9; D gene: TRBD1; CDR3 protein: ASSPDTGGRNTEAF
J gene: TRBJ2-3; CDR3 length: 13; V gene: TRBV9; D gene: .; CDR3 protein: ASSVDGHTTDTQY
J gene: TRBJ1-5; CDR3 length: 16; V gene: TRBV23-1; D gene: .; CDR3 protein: ASEAPTLRRGNNQPQH
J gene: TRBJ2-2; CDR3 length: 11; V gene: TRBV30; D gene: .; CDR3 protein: AWSVTWTGELF
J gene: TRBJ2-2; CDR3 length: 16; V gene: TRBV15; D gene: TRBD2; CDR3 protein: ATSIYSGLAGGSGELF
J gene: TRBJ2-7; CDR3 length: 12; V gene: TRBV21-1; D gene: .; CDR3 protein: ASSKGEGRYEQY
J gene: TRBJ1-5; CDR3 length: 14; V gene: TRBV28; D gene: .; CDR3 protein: ASSFGMRGSNQPQH
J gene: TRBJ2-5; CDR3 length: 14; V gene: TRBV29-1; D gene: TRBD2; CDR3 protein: SVGPSGLAGVETQY
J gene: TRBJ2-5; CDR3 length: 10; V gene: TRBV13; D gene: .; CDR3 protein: ASALGRETQY
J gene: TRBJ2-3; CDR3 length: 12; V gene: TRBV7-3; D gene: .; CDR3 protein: ASSLGLSTDTQY
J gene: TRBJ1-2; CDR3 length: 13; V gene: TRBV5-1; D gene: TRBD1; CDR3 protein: ASSLEGRGQGGYT
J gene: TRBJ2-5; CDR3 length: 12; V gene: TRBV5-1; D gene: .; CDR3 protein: ASTPGGERETQY
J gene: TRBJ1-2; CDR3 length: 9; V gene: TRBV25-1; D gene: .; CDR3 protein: ASSQGYGYT
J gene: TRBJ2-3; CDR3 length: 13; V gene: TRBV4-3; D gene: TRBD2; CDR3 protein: ASSQGLAGTDTQY
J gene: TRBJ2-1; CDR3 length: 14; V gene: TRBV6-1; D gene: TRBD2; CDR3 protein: ASSAPGGTSDLEQF
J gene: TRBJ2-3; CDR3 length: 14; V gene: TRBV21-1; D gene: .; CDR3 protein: ASSKGRTSGTDTQY
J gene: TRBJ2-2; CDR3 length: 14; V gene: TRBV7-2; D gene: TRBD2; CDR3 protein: ASTKTTGGNTGELF
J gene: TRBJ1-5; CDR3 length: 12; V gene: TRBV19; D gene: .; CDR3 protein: ASRVTGRRQPQH
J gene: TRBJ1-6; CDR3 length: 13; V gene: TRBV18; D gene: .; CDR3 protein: ASSPQEGFNSPLH
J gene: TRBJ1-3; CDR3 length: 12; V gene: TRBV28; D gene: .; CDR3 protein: ASREQNSGNTIY
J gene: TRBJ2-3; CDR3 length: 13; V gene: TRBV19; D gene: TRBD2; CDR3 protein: ASSMGLAGPDTQY
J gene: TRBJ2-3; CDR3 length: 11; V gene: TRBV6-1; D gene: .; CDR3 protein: ASTEAATDTQY
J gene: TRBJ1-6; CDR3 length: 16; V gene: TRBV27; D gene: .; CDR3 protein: ASSLWQPTTPYNSPLH
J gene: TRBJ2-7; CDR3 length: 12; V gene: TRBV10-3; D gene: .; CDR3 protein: AIRQEASVYEQY
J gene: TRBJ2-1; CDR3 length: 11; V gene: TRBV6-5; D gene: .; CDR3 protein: ASTRGTYNEQF
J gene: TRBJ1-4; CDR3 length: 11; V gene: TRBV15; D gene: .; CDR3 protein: ATSLGGYEKLF
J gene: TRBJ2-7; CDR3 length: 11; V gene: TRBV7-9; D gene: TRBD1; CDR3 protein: ASLPGQGTQQY